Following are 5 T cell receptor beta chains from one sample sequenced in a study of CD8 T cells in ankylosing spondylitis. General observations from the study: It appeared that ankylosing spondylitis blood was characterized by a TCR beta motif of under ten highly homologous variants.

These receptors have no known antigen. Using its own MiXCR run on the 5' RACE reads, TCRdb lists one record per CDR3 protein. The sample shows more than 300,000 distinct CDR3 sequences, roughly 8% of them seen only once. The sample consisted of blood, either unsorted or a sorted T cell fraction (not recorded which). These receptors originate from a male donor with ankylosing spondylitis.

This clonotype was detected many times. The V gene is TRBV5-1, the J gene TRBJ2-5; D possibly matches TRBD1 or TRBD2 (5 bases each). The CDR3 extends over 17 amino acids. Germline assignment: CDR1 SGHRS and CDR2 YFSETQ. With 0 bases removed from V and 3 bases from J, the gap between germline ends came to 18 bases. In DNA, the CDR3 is TGCGCCAGCAGCTTGGCGAGAGGGGTCAGGAAGAAAGAGACCCAGTACTTC. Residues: CASSLARGVRKKETQYF.

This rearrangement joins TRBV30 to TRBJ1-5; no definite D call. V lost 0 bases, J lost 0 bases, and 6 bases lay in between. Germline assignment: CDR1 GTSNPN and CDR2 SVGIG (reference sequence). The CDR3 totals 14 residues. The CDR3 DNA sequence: TGTGCCTGGAGTGTAGGCATTAGCAATCAGCCCCAGCATTTT. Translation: CAWSVGISNQPQHF.

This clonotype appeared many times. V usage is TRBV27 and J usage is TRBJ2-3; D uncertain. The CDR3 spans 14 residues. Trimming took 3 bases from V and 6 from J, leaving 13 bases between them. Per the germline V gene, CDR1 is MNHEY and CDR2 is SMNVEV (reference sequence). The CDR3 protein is CASSLGTILDTQYF. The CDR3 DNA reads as TGTGCCAGCAGTTTGGGTACTATTTTGGATACGCAGTATTTT.

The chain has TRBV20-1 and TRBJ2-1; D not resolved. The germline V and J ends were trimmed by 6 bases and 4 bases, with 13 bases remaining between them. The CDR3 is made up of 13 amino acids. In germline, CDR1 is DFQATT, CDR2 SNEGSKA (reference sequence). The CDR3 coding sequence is TGCAGTGCAGAAGGAGATGGATACAATGAGCAGTTCTTC. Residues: CSAEGDGYNEQFF.

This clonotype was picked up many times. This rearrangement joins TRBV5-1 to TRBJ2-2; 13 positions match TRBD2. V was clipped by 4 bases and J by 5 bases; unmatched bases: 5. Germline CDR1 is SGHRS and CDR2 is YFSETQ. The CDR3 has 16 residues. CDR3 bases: TGCGCCAGCAGCAAGGGACTAGCGGGAAATACCGGGGAGCTGTTTTTT. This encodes CASSKGLAGNTGELFF.